Sequencing of this T cell receptor (beta chain) was carried out in a study of cytomegalovirus exposure and HLA in healthy donors. Study information: Around 80 million unique TCR sequences came from HLA-typed donors in an early release.

Primers included in the PCR were 60 Vbeta and 13 Jbeta primers. Generated by immunoSEQ multiplex PCR, the TCRdb table keeps only in-frame clones and is missing some. The table includes 190,000 or so clones, roughly 87% detected once. Findings and caveats of the study: Later analysis demonstrated an association between a missense DCLRE1C variant and TCR beta V- and J-gene trimming.

On this clone: Its cognate antigen is unknown.

From germline, CDR1 is MGHRA and CDR2 YSYEKL. CDR3 length: 16 amino acids. V lost 5 bases and J 5 bases, leaving 21 bases between the germline ends. This rearrangement joins TRBV4-1 to TRBJ2-5, with D maybe TRBD2 (7 bases). Sequencing was done on a sample of PBMCs. The source of this sequence is a man in his forties or fifties in good health and CMV-seronegative. The CDR3 sequence is CASSFSGGGPGETQYF. CDR3 coding DNA: TGCGCCAGCAGCTTCAGTGGGGGGGGGCCGGGTGAGACCCAGTACTTC.